This entry lists 29 T cell receptor beta chains sequenced from one sample in a study of blood T cell repertoires in COVID-19. Sequencing used immunoSEQ multiplex PCR; TCRdb keeps in-frame clones, though not all of them. This sample has 200,000 or so clones, with around 85% found just once. The sample was peripheral blood. The receptors stem from a human donor in a cohort sampled during active COVID-19.

The chain couples TRBV15 to TRBJ2-7; TRBD1 matches 9 bases. The CDR3 spans 16 residues. Losses at the gene ends were 5 bases for V and 1 base for J; bases not matched to a gene: 9. Looked up from germline, CDR1 is LNHNV and CDR2 is YYDKDF (reference sequence). CDR3 sequence reads: CATSPRDRAGSYEQYF. CDR3 DNA: TGTGCCACCAGCCCCAGGGACAGGGCGGGATCCTACGAGCAGTACTTC.

The V call is TRBV10-3, the J call TRBJ2-5; possibly TRBD2 for D (6 bases). Trimming removed 4 bases at V and 5 bases at J, with 17 bases between. The germline gives CDR1 ENHRY, CDR2 SYGVKD. CDR3 length: 15 residues. For the CDR3, the DNA is TGTGCCATCAGTGCGGGAGCTTCTTACCGGGAGACCCAGTACTTC. The encoded protein is CAISAGASYRETQYF.

This clone was recorded only once. The rearrangement links TRBV12-3 or TRBV12-4 to TRBJ2-3; no definite D call. CDR3 length equals 13 residues. Trimming shortened V by 6 bases and J by 3 bases, and 10 bases separated the two germline ends. CDR3 nucleotides: TGTGCCAGCAGGGCCCCATTAACAGATACGCAGTATTTT. Protein product: CASRAPLTDTQYF.

A single count supports this clone. The chain combines TRBV4-3 with TRBJ2-5, with 10 bases fitting TRBD2. V trimming: 4 bases; J trimming: 4 bases; junction bases outside the gene matches: 6. The CDR3 runs to 15 residues. CDR1 is LGHNA, CDR2 YSLEER, per germline. CDR3 nucleotide sequence: TGCGCCAGCAGCCCAGGACTAGCGGAGGGAGAGACCCAGTACTTC. Its translation: CASSPGLAEGETQYF.

This chain joins TRBV27 and TRBJ1-6, with 10 bases identical to TRBD1. This CDR3 has 16 residues. Unmatched junction bases numbered 5, after V lost 9 bases and J lost 0 bases. Germline values: CDR1 MNHEY, CDR2 SMNVEV (reference sequence). This chain's CDR3 is CARGTGDSSYNSPLHF. The CDR3 nucleotides are TGTGCCAGGGGGACAGGGGATAGCTCCTATAATTCACCCCTCCACTTT.

The chain uses TRBV5-3 and TRBJ1-1, with TRBD1 identical over 8 bases. TRBV5-3 is noted as an ORF with a role that remains uncertain. Losses at the gene ends were 0 bases for V and 1 base for J; bases not matched to a gene: 5. The CDR3 extends over 16 amino acids. Here the CDR3 reads CARSLARDRPNTEAFF. The CDR3 coding sequence is TGTGCCAGAAGCTTGGCCCGGGACAGGCCGAACACTGAAGCTTTCTTT.

This clone was seen only a few times. The chain couples TRBV27 to TRBJ1-1, with 8 bases matching TRBD1. Per germline, CDR1 MNHEY and CDR2 SMNVEV (reference sequence). V was pared by 6 bases and J by 10 bases, with 10 bases of the junction left unmatched. The CDR3 is made up of 13 amino acids. The CDR3 here is CASSGQGARRAFF. The CDR3 DNA reads as TGTGCCAGCAGCGGACAGGGCGCGCGACGAGCTTTCTTT.

The chain links TRBV5-6 to TRBJ2-1; 11 bases align to TRBD1. The V gene end was trimmed by 2 bases and the J gene end by 8 bases; junction bases not matched to a gene: 9. This CDR3 has 16 amino acids. The germline CDR1 and CDR2 sequences are SGHDT and YYEEEE. The CDR3 bases are TGTGCCAGCAGCTTCAAGATTCGGACAGGGGGCGATGAGCAGTTCTTC. This translates into CASSFKIRTGGDEQFF.

The J gene is TRBJ1-2, the V gene TRBV28, with 7 bases lining up with TRBD1. Trimming removed 5 bases from V and 7 bases from J; junction bases left unmatched: 13. CDR3 length: 15 amino acids. The germline V gene encodes CDR1 MDHEN and CDR2 SYDVKM. CDR3 coding DNA: TGTGCCAGCAGTGCCGTCGGGGCAGGGGGACGTGGCTACACCTTC. This encodes CASSAVGAGGRGYTF.

The chain is built from TRBV30 and TRBJ1-4; D unresolved. The CDR3 loop spans 13 amino acids. V lost 0 bases and J lost 8, with 10 bases in between. Germline CDR1 and CDR2: GTSNPN and SVGIG (reference sequence). In nucleotides, the CDR3 is TGTGCCTGGAGTGTGGGCCCTGGGGAAAAACTGTTTTTT. This encodes CAWSVGPGEKLFF.

The V and J genes are TRBV9 and TRBJ2-5; D ambiguous. The V gene lost 0 bases and the J gene lost 2 bases, with 11 bases spanning the gap. This CDR3 comprises 15 residues. In germline, CDR1 is SGDLS, CDR2 YYNGEE. CDR3 protein: CASSVGTVQQETQYF. The DNA of the CDR3 is TGTGCCAGCAGCGTAGGTACGGTGCAACAAGAGACCCAGTACTTC.

The rearrangement links TRBV24-1 to TRBJ2-7; TRBD1 agrees at 7 bases. The CDR3 covers 15 residues. Germline-derived CDR1 and CDR2 are KGHDR and SFDVKD. The junction had 10 bases not matched to a gene; V was cut back by 4 bases and J by 5 bases. This CDR3 is CATSEATGPPNEQYF. In DNA, the CDR3 is TGTGCCACCAGTGAGGCGACAGGGCCCCCCAACGAGCAGTACTTC.

The chain is built from TRBV18 and TRBJ2-7; a possible D gene is TRBD2 (6 bases). V was trimmed by 2 bases and J by 3 bases, leaving 14 bases between them. Per the germline V gene, CDR1 is KGHSH and CDR2 is LQKENI. The CDR3 length is 15 residues. This CDR3 reads CASSPIELAVYEQYF. DNA of the CDR3: TGTGCCAGCTCACCAATAGAACTAGCCGTCTACGAGCAGTACTTC.

The chain has TRBV9 and TRBJ2-7; the match to TRBD2 covers 9 bases. The CDR3 is 15 residues long. V lost 4 bases and J lost 3; bases outside the gene matches: 8. The V gene's germline CDR1 is SGDLS and CDR2 YYNGEE. The CDR3 is CASSPKGSGSYEQYF. The CDR3 nucleotides read TGTGCCAGCAGCCCCAAGGGTAGCGGGAGCTACGAGCAGTACTTC.

This chain uses TRBV27 with TRBJ1-5; 8 bases fit TRBD1. The trim removed 3 bases at V and 7 bases at J, leaving 2 bases unmatched. This CDR3 is 13 amino acids long. The germline V gene has CDR1 MNHEY and CDR2 SMNVEV (reference sequence). The CDR3: CASSFRGRQPQHF. CDR3 nucleotide sequence: TGTGCCAGCAGTTTCAGGGGGCGGCAGCCCCAGCATTTT.

The chain combines TRBV6-5 with TRBJ1-1; 7 nucleotides line up with TRBD1. The germline V gene has CDR1 MNHEY and CDR2 SVGAGI. The CDR3 extends over 15 amino acids. V was pared by 0 bases and J by 1 base, with 2 bases of the junction left unmatched. DNA of the CDR3: TGTGCCAGCAGTTACTCCGGGACAGCGAACACTGAAGCTTTCTTT. It specifies CASSYSGTANTEAFF.

J is TRBJ2-7 and V is TRBV19; 11 nucleotides agree with TRBD2. The CDR3 has 14 residues. Germline assignment: CDR1 LNHDA and CDR2 SQIVND (reference sequence). The V gene end was trimmed by 6 bases and the J gene end by 4 bases; junction bases not matched to a gene: 5. CDR3 nucleotides: TGTGCCAGTAGGCTCACTAGCGGGAGTTACGAGCAGTACTTC. Translating it yields CASRLTSGSYEQYF.

The chain links TRBV5-4 to TRBJ2-7; D is uncertain. Trimming stripped 0 bases from V and 0 bases from J, with 10 bases between. The CDR3 has 15 amino acids. CDR1 and CDR2 (germline): SGHNT, YYREEE (reference sequence). The CDR3 coding sequence is TGTGCCAGCAGCTTGGGGCAGACAATCTCCTACGAGCAGTACTTC. Its protein is CASSLGQTISYEQYF.

The V gene is TRBV9, the J gene TRBJ2-2, with D perhaps TRBD1 (5 bases). This CDR3 has 16 residues. Trimming removed 1 base at V and 0 bases at J, with 10 bases between. From germline, CDR1 is SGDLS and CDR2 YYNGEE. Here the CDR3 reads CASSVYRNPNTGELFF. DNA of the CDR3: TGTGCCAGCAGCGTATACAGGAACCCGAACACCGGGGAGCTGTTTTTT.

In DNA form, the CDR3 reads TGCGCCAGCAGCTACACCTTTTCCCAGTACAATGAGCAGTTCTTC. Its protein is CASSYTFSQYNEQFF. This sequence joins TRBV5-1 and TRBJ2-1; D not resolved. Trimming took 3 bases from V and 4 from J, leaving 14 bases between them. The CDR3 spans 15 residues. CDR1 is SGHRS, CDR2 YFSETQ, per germline. Supplemented by reference TRBV5-1 and TRBJ2-1, the full variable domain reads KAGVTQTPRYLIKTRGQQVTLSCSPISGHRSVSWYQQTPGQGLQFLFEYFSETQRNKGNFPGRFSGRQFSNSRSEMNVSTLELGDSALYLCASSYTFSQYNEQFFGPGTRLTVL.

The chain is built from TRBV3-1 (or the pseudogene TRBV3-2) and TRBJ2-7; TRBD1 agrees at 9 bases. Germline V gene sequence: CDR1 LGHDT, CDR2 YNNKEL (reference sequence). This CDR3 region has 15 residues. Trimming removed 0 bases from V and 5 bases from J; junction bases left unmatched: 5. In nucleotides, the CDR3 is TGTGCCAGCAGCCAAGAGGGGACAGGGCACCACGAGCAGTACTTC. It is translated as CASSQEGTGHHEQYF.

The chain couples TRBV3-1 (or the pseudogene TRBV3-2) to TRBJ2-1, with 8 bases that match TRBD2. Germline V CDR1 and CDR2: LGHDT, YNNKEL (reference sequence). The CDR3 length is 18 residues. The V segment lost 0 bases and the J segment 0 bases; nucleotides outside the gene matches: 7. The DNA for the CDR3 is TGTGCCAGCAGCCAAGACGGACTAGCCCCTGTCTCCTACAATGAGCAGTTCTTC. Protein: CASSQDGLAPVSYNEQFF.

The V and J genes are TRBV4-2 and TRBJ2-1, with D uncertain. Trimming stripped 8 bases from V and 5 bases from J, with 16 bases between. The CDR3 extends over 14 amino acids. The germline CDR1 and CDR2 sequences are LGHNA and YNFKEQ. CDR3 in DNA: TGTGCCAGCCGACGAGCTAGTACGGACAATGAGCAGTTCTTC. It encodes CASRRASTDNEQFF.

The chain employs TRBV28 and TRBJ2-7, with 10 nucleotides matching TRBD1. This CDR3 is 15 amino acids long. CDR1 and CDR2 (germline): MDHEN, SYDVKM. V was pared by 4 bases and J by 3 bases, with 6 bases of the junction left unmatched. As DNA, the CDR3 is TGTGCCAGCAGTTCGGCCGGGACAGGGGACTACGAGCAGTACTTC. Amino acid sequence: CASSSAGTGDYEQYF.

This chain's CDR3 is CASSPGRALGNTIYF. In DNA, the CDR3 is TGTGCCAGCAGCCCCGGCAGGGCCCTGGGAAACACCATATATTTT. The chain is built from TRBV9 and TRBJ1-3; D is perhaps TRBD1 (5 bases). The CDR3 totals 15 residues. Germline V gives CDR1 SGDLS, CDR2 YYNGEE. The V gene lost 4 bases and the J gene lost 4 bases, with 15 bases spanning the gap. Drawing the rest from reference TRBV9 and TRBJ1-3, the complete variable domain is DSGVTQTPKHLITATGQRVTLRCSPRSGDLSVYWYQQSLDQGLQFLIQYYNGEERAKGNILERFSAQQFPDLHSELNLSSLELGDSALYFCASSPGRALGNTIYFGEGSWLTVV.

This chain links TRBV7-2 with TRBJ2-3, with 9 bases that match TRBD2. Germline CDR1 SGHTA, CDR2 FQGNSA. Germline trimming cut 1 base from V and 3 bases from J; bases unmatched to any gene: 2. The CDR3 spans 15 residues. CDR3 amino acids: CASSLGSGRTDTQYF. CDR3 coding DNA: TGTGCCAGCAGCTTAGGAAGCGGGAGGACAGATACGCAGTATTTT. Supplemented by reference TRBV7-2 and TRBJ2-3, the full variable domain reads GAGVSQSPSNKVTEKGKDVELRCDPISGHTALYWYRQSLGQGLEFLIYFQGNSAPDKSGLPSDRFSAERTGGSVSTLTIQRTQQEDSAVYLCASSLGSGRTDTQYFGPGTRLTVL.

The chain recombines TRBV4-3 with TRBJ2-7; D is possibly TRBD1 (6 bases). Germline V gene lookup returns CDR1 LGHNA and CDR2 YSLEER. This CDR3 has 14 amino acids. The V end lost 0 bases, the J end lost 7 bases, and 13 bases lay between the germline ends. CDR3 protein: CASSQDTGIGEQYF. The CDR3 DNA is TGCGCCAGCAGCCAAGATACAGGGATCGGGGAGCAGTACTTC.

This clone has only one observation. The chain has TRBV18 and TRBJ1-2, with TRBD1 matching 9 bases. This CDR3 is 16 amino acids long. J was trimmed by 3 bases and V by 3 bases; bases with no gene match: 8. The germline V gene encodes CDR1 KGHSH and CDR2 LQKENI. Written as DNA, the CDR3 is TGTGCCAGCTCACCCCTGGACAGGGGAGGGGACTATGGCTACACCTTC. It is translated as CASSPLDRGGDYGYTF.

This chain links TRBV7-9 with TRBJ1-5; TRBD1 matches at 11 bases. This CDR3 is built from 14 residues. Germline loops: CDR1 SEHNR, CDR2 FQNEAQ (reference sequence). Trimming took 5 bases from V and 6 from J; bases not matched to a gene: 3. The CDR3 coding sequence is TGTGCCAGCAGCGGACAGGGGGCTTTTCAGCCCCAGCATTTT. The encoded protein is CASSGQGAFQPQHF.